These 16 T cell receptor beta chains came from one sample sequenced in a study of T cell repertoires in aging, cancer and after chemotherapy. TCR beta rearrangements were amplified from peripheral blood genomic DNA. TRB rearrangements spanning V, D and J were amplified using mixed TRB-A/B primers. MiXCR, run by TCRdb on the multiplex PCR reads, gives a single entry per CDR3 protein. The sample holds some 11,000 distinct CDR3 sequences, 30% to 35% seen once. The sequenced material came from blood. These receptor sequences come from a human donor in good health. The donor label of this sample is uncertain.

This clonotype was detected only a few times. The V gene is TRBV7-6, the J gene TRBJ1-4, with TRBD1 identical over 9 bases. This CDR3 contains 14 residues. The V gene end was trimmed by 1 base and the J gene end by 7 bases; junction bases not matched to a gene: 1. Germline CDR1 reads SGHVS; CDR2 reads FNYEAQ. CDR3 nucleotide sequence: TGTGCCAGCAGCTTAGGGACAGGGGCTGAAAAACTGTTTTTT. The encoded protein is CASSLGTGAEKLFF. The entire variable domain, with the rest obtained from reference TRBV7-6 and TRBJ1-4, is as follows: GAGVSQSPRYKVTKRGQDVALRCDPISGHVSLYWYRQALGQGPEFLTYFNYEAQQDKSGLPNDRFSAERPEGSISTLTIQRTEQRDSAMYRCASSLGTGAEKLFFGSGTQLSVL.

In this sample, this clonotype turned up a few times. This chain joins TRBV19 and TRBJ1-4; D is undetermined. With 9 bases removed from V and 0 bases from J, the gap between germline ends came to 11 bases. CDR3 size: 14 residues. CDR1 and CDR2 (germline): LNHDA, SQIVND (reference sequence). Here the CDR3 reads CASKVTATNEKLFF. CDR3 coding DNA: TGTGCCAGCAAAGTAACTGCAACTAATGAAAAACTGTTTTTT.

This chain links TRBV4-2 with TRBJ1-4, with unresolved D. Trimming shortened V by 0 bases and J by 11 bases, and 10 bases separated the two germline ends. The CDR3 is made up of 13 amino acids. CDR1 LGHNA and CDR2 YNFKEQ come from the germline V gene. CDR3 sequence: CASSQDSIQKLFF. Here the CDR3 DNA reads TGTGCCAGCAGCCAAGATTCCATCCAGAAACTGTTTTTT.

This clonotype was detected a few times. The chain uses TRBV6-1 and TRBJ2-7; D not resolved. Germline V gene sequence: CDR1 MNHNS, CDR2 SASEGT. Trimming removed 5 bases at V and 6 bases at J, with 20 bases between. The CDR3 runs to 15 residues. This CDR3 reads CASSRTTAGFSEQYF. The CDR3 DNA follows: TGTGCCAGCAGTCGGACGACGGCTGGCTTTTCCGAGCAGTACTTC.

This clonotype came up a few times. The genes are TRBV12-3 or TRBV12-4 and TRBJ2-1; D could derive from TRBD1 or TRBD2 (5 bases each). V lost 2 bases and J lost 2, with 7 bases in between. The CDR3 extends over 14 amino acids. The CDR3 loop reads CASSLQGPYNEQFF. The CDR3 nucleotides read TGTGCCAGCAGTTTACAGGGACCCTACAATGAGCAGTTCTTC.

The chain recombines TRBV20-1 with TRBJ2-5, with a possible D match to TRBD2 (5 bases). Trimming removed 3 bases from V and 3 bases from J, with 14 bases in between. The CDR3 sequence is 14 residues long. Germline lookup yields CDR1 DFQATT and CDR2 SNEGSKA (reference sequence). The CDR3 region is CSASSGDAKETQYF. The DNA of the CDR3 is TGCAGTGCTAGCAGCGGTGATGCGAAAGAGACCCAGTACTTC.

V usage is TRBV18 and J usage is TRBJ2-2, with 7 bases fitting TRBD1. Trimming took 3 bases from V and 2 from J; bases not matched to a gene: 12. This CDR3 contains 18 residues. Germline CDR1 is KGHSH and CDR2 is LQKENI. In nucleotides, the CDR3 is TGTGCCAGCTCACCTTACGGATCCACAGGGGTTAACACCGGGGAGCTGTTTTTT. This encodes CASSPYGSTGVNTGELFF.

This chain uses TRBV30 with TRBJ1-6; 9 bases line up with TRBD1. CDR1 GTSNPN and CDR2 SVGIG come from the germline V gene (reference sequence). The CDR3 consists of 16 residues. The V gene end was trimmed by 8 bases and the J gene end by 5 bases; junction bases not matched to a gene: 13. The CDR3 region is CAHNGGTGLDNSPLHF. CDR3 sequence (DNA): TGTGCCCACAACGGGGGGACAGGGCTCGATAATTCACCCCTCCACTTT.

This clonotype was counted a few times. The gene calls are TRBV6-1 and TRBJ1-1; D is unresolved. Germline-derived CDR1 and CDR2 are MNHNS and SASEGT. Between the trimmed V and J ends, which lost 8 bases and 6 bases, there was a span of 10 bases. The CDR3 extends over 11 amino acids. CDR3 in amino acids: CASVGSPEAFF. For the CDR3, the DNA is TGTGCCAGCGTAGGGAGCCCTGAAGCTTTCTTT.

The V gene is TRBV18, the J gene TRBJ1-6; 7 positions match TRBD1. The V gene end was trimmed by 0 bases and the J gene end by 0 bases; junction bases not matched to a gene: 17. From germline, CDR1 is KGHSH and CDR2 LQKENI. The CDR3 consists of 22 residues. The CDR3 loop is CASSPPIRGTSRASSYNSPLHF. The CDR3 DNA reads TGTGCCAGCTCACCACCGATCAGGGGGACCTCCAGGGCCAGCTCCTATAATTCACCCCTCCACTTT.

The rearrangement uses TRBV5-6 and TRBJ2-7, with D possibly TRBD2 on 5 matching bases. CDR3 length: 13 amino acids. Per the germline V gene, CDR1 is SGHDT and CDR2 is YYEEEE. V dropped 0 bases and J dropped 6 bases, with 10 bases sitting between them. CDR3 DNA: TGTGCCAGCAGCTTGGCCCAAGCGGCCGAGCAGTACTTC. It translates to CASSLAQAAEQYF.

The J gene is TRBJ1-6, the V gene TRBV5-1; the match to TRBD1 covers 9 bases. The ends lost 3 bases at V and 9 bases at J; junction bases unmatched: 16. The CDR3 loop spans 18 amino acids. The V gene's germline CDR1 is SGHRS and CDR2 YFSETQ. The CDR3 loop reads CASSSTTGTGQSGSPLHF. Here the CDR3 DNA reads TGCGCCAGCAGCTCCACCACCGGGACAGGGCAAAGCGGTTCACCCCTCCACTTT. The full variable domain, rest sourced from reference TRBV5-1 and TRBJ1-6, is KAGVTQTPRYLIKTRGQQVTLSCSPISGHRSVSWYQQTPGQGLQFLFEYFSETQRNKGNFPGRFSGRQFSNSRSEMNVSTLELGDSALYLCASSSTTGTGQSGSPLHFGNGTRLTVT.

This clonotype was counted between two and nine times. This chain uses TRBV4-2 with TRBJ2-7; D gene unclear. CDR3 size: 18 residues. Germline values: CDR1 LGHNA, CDR2 YNFKEQ. Trimming stripped 0 bases from V and 0 bases from J, with 18 bases between. CDR3 nucleotide sequence: TGTGCCAGCAGCCAAGATGTCTCGGAACGGGCCCACTCCTACGAGCAGTACTTC. Amino acid sequence: CASSQDVSERAHSYEQYF.

This clonotype has only a few counts. The chain recombines TRBV18 with TRBJ1-5, with D possibly TRBD1 on 6 matching bases. V lost 5 bases and J 0 bases, leaving 20 bases between the germline ends. The CDR3 loop spans 18 amino acids. CDR1 and CDR2 from the germline V gene are KGHSH and LQKENI. The CDR3 DNA is TGTGCCAGCTCAGCCCCCGGGACATCACCCATTAGCAATCAGCCCCAGCATTTT. This codes for CASSAPGTSPISNQPQHF. The complete variable domain, with remaining parts taken from reference TRBV18 and TRBJ1-5, reads NAGVMQNPRHLVRRRGQEARLRCSPMKGHSHVYWYRQLPEEGLKFMVYLQKENIIDESGMPKERFSAEFPKEGPSILRIQQVVRGDSAAYFCASSAPGTSPISNQPQHFGDGTRLSIL.

This chain joins TRBV27 and TRBJ1-1, with D maybe TRBD1 (6 bases). The V gene's germline CDR1 is MNHEY and CDR2 SMNVEV (reference sequence). The V end was cut by 8 bases, the J end by 2 bases, with 12 bases between. The CDR3 covers 13 residues. The DNA for the CDR3 is TGTGCCAGCCGGGGACACCACAACACTGAAGCTTTCTTT. This gives the protein CASRGHHNTEAFF.

In this sample, this clonotype turned up a few times. J is TRBJ1-2 and V is TRBV27; 7 bases map to TRBD1. The J segment lost 2 bases and the V segment lost 2 bases, leaving 5 bases of the junction unmatched. The CDR3 spans 15 residues. The V gene's germline CDR1 is MNHEY and CDR2 SMNVEV (reference sequence). CDR3 residues: CASSLMPGGNYGYTF. CDR3 coding DNA: TGTGCCAGCAGTTTAATGCCAGGGGGGAACTATGGCTACACCTTC.